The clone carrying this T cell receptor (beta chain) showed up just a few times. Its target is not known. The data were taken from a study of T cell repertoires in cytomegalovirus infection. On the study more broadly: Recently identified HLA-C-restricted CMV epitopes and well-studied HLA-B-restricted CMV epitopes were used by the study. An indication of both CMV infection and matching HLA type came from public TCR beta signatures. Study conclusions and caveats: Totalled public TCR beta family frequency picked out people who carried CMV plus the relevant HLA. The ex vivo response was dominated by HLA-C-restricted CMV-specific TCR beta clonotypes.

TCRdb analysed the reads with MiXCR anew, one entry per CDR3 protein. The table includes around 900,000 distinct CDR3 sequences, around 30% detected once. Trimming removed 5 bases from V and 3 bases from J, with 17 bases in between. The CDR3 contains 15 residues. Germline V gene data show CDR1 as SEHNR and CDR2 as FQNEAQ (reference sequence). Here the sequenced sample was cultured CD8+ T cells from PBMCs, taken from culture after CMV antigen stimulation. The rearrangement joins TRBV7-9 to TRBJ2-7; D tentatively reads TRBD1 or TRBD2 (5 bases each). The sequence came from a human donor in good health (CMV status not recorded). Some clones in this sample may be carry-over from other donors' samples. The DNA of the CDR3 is TGTGCCAGCAGCCCCCGGGGCGGGCGGTACTACGAGCAGTACTTC. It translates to CASSPRGGRYYEQYF. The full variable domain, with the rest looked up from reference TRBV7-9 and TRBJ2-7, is DTGVSQNPRHKITKRGQNVTFRCDPISEHNRLYWYRQTLGQGPEFLTYFQNEAQLEKSRLLSDRFSAERPKGSFSTLEIQRTEQGDSAMYLCASSPRGGRYYEQYFGPGTRLTVT.